Below are 9 T cell receptor beta chains sequenced from a single sample in a study of blood T cells in healthy people across ages. It was with a sample-barcoded 5' primer and a J-beta primer mix that a second PCR of roughly 6 to 11 cycles was run. Using its own MiXCR run on the 5' RACE reads, TCRdb lists one record per CDR3 protein. Here the sample spans about a million distinct CDR3 sequences, roughly 47% being singletons. Specimen: blood. The receptors shown here come from a woman aged 55-70 years in good health.

The V and J genes are TRBV6-1 and TRBJ2-7, with D unclear. V gave up 4 bases and J gave up 3 bases, with 10 bases separating them. Germline V gene lookup returns CDR1 MNHNS and CDR2 SASEGT. The CDR3 is made up of 13 amino acids. The CDR3 bases are TGTGCCAGCAGTGTCGACACTCACTACGAGCAGTACTTC. Encoded protein: CASSVDTHYEQYF.

This chain connects TRBV4-1 to TRBJ1-1; D might be TRBD1 (5 bases). The V gene lost 4 bases and the J gene lost 3 bases, with 12 bases spanning the gap. This CDR3 contains 14 residues. From germline, CDR1 is MGHRA and CDR2 YSYEKL. CDR3 DNA: TGCGCCAGCAGCCTACAAGAGGGGTACACTGAAGCTTTCTTT. It specifies CASSLQEGYTEAFF.

In this sample, this clonotype turned up a few times. The chain recombines TRBV18 with TRBJ2-3; D call uncertain. The CDR3 is made up of 13 amino acids. Trimming stripped 0 bases from V and 5 bases from J, with 6 bases between. The V gene's germline CDR1 is KGHSH and CDR2 LQKENI. CDR3 loop: CASSPPNVDTQYF. As DNA, the CDR3 is TGTGCCAGCTCACCACCGAATGTAGATACGCAGTATTTT.

This clonotype is a singleton in its sample. This rearrangement joins TRBV7-3 to TRBJ2-1; 7 nucleotides align to TRBD1. The CDR3 covers 16 residues. Germline loops: CDR1 SGHTA, CDR2 FQGTGA. The V gene end was trimmed by 1 base and the J gene end by 2 bases; junction bases not matched to a gene: 5. CDR3 nucleotides: TGTGCCAGCAGCTTAAGGGGGCAGGGGGCCTACAATGAGCAGTTCTTC. Amino acids: CASSLRGQGAYNEQFF.

The sample holds a few counts of this clonotype. J is TRBJ1-2 and V is TRBV5-5; D uncertain. From germline, CDR1 is SGHKS and CDR2 YYEKEE (reference sequence). The CDR3 spans 14 residues. Trimming took off 2 bases at V and 4 bases at J, with 12 bases between the two ends. The CDR3 sequence: CASSFTREVYGYTF. Here the CDR3 DNA reads TGTGCCAGCAGCTTTACAAGGGAGGTCTATGGCTACACCTTC.

This clonotype was seen more than once but under ten times. The chain is built from TRBV12-3 or TRBV12-4 and TRBJ2-5; tentatively, D is TRBD2 (5 bases). V lost 6 bases, J lost 5 bases, and 19 bases lay in between. The CDR3 loop spans 15 amino acids. The CDR3 DNA is TGTGCCAGCAGCTCGTCCTCTGAGGGCGGGGAGACCCAGTACTTC. Translation: CASSSSSEGGETQYF.

The chain uses TRBV20-1 and TRBJ2-7, with 7 nucleotides matching TRBD2. CDR1 is DFQATT and CDR2 is SNEGSKA in the germline V gene (reference sequence). This CDR3 has 12 amino acids. The V and J ends lost 8 bases and 0 bases, in that order; junction bases with no gene match: 4. The CDR3 nucleotides read TGCAGTCCCAAGCGGGACTCCTACGAGCAGTACTTC. Amino acid sequence: CSPKRDSYEQYF.

The chain uses TRBV24-1 and TRBJ2-5; 9 bases are a match to TRBD1. V gave up 3 bases and J gave up 4 bases; unmatched junction bases: 5. The CDR3 extends over 15 amino acids. Germline V gene lookup returns CDR1 KGHDR and CDR2 SFDVKD. The CDR3 loop reads CATSDAGTGLETQYF. For the CDR3, the DNA is TGTGCCACCAGTGATGCCGGGACAGGGTTAGAGACCCAGTACTTC.

The genes are TRBV3-1 and TRBJ1-2; no clear D gene. Germline V gene sequence: CDR1 LGHDT, CDR2 YNNKEL (reference sequence). V was cut by 1 base and J by 8 bases, with 17 bases left in between. This CDR3 has 15 amino acids. The CDR3 DNA follows: TGTGCCAGCAGCCAAGCGCGGGGAGCTGCGGGCGGCTACACCTTC. This encodes CASSQARGAAGGYTF.